The 31 T cell receptor beta chains in this list originate from one sample, sequenced in a study of cytomegalovirus exposure and HLA in healthy donors. PCR employed 60 Vbeta and 13 Jbeta primers. Using immunoSEQ multiplex PCR, the repertoire was profiled, and TCRdb retains in-frame clones only, with some absent. The sample holds approximately 250,000 clones; roughly 84% are singletons and the top ten take 0.2% to 0.25%. Sequences were obtained from PBMCs. The source of these receptors is a girl aged 2-10 years in good health and CMV-seronegative.

With regard to this clone: Different DNA sequences within this sample yield the same CDR3. This rearrangement joins TRBV12-5 to TRBJ2-3, with 11 nucleotides matching TRBD2. The CDR3 is 17 amino acids. CDR1 is LGHNT and CDR2 is FRNRAP in the germline V gene. J was trimmed by 7 bases and V by 1 base; bases with no gene match: 10. CDR3 in DNA: TGTGCTAGTGGTTTGGGAATAGCGGGGGGGGTGTATAATACGCAGTATTTT. This translates into CASGLGIAGGVYNTQYF.

The rearrangement uses TRBV7-6 and TRBJ1-3, with 7 bases lining up with TRBD1. The V and J ends lost 5 bases and 0 bases, in that order; junction bases with no gene match: 7. CDR3 length: 16 residues. Germline V gene data show CDR1 as SGHVS and CDR2 as FNYEAQ. In DNA, the CDR3 is TGTGCCAGCAGCCAGGGACAGAGCTACTCTGGAAACACCATATATTTT. Translation: CASSQGQSYSGNTIYF. Full variable domain (outside the CDR3, taken from reference TRBV7-6 and TRBJ1-3): GAGVSQSPRYKVTKRGQDVALRCDPISGHVSLYWYRQALGQGPEFLTYFNYEAQQDKSGLPNDRFSAERPEGSISTLTIQRTEQRDSAMYRCASSQGQSYSGNTIYFGEGSWLTVV.

J is TRBJ1-6 and V is TRBV5-1; perhaps TRBD1 as D (5 bases). Germline values: CDR1 SGHRS, CDR2 YFSETQ. Trimming took 1 base from V and 0 from J, leaving 11 bases between them. The CDR3 sequence is 17 residues long. The CDR3 DNA reads as TGCGCCAGCAGCTTGAGGACACCGAGCTCCTATAATTCACCCCTCCACTTT. This translates into CASSLRTPSSYNSPLHF.

The J gene is TRBJ2-5, the V gene TRBV19; 7 bases fit TRBD2. Germline loops: CDR1 LNHDA, CDR2 SQIVND (reference sequence). V gave up 1 base and J gave up 1 base; unmatched junction bases: 3. The CDR3 spans 15 residues. CDR3 in amino acids: CASSIVAGGQETQYF. The CDR3 nucleotides are TGTGCCAGTAGTATAGTAGCGGGCGGCCAAGAGACCCAGTACTTC.

This chain connects TRBV14 to TRBJ2-7, with TRBD2 identical over 8 bases. The V segment lost 4 bases and the J segment 3 bases; nucleotides outside the gene matches: 8. Germline V gene lookup returns CDR1 SGHDN and CDR2 FVKESK. The CDR3 sequence is 15 residues long. CDR3 nucleotides: TGTGCCAGCAGCCCGACGGGGGGGAGCCTCTACGAGCAGTACTTC. This translates into CASSPTGGSLYEQYF.

The chain recombines TRBV2 with TRBJ2-3; 9 positions match TRBD1. V was pared by 6 bases and J by 8 bases, with 6 bases of the junction left unmatched. Germline V lookup: CDR1 SNHLY, CDR2 FYNNEI. The CDR3 spans 13 residues. CDR3 loop: CASRDRGLGTQYF. CDR3 nucleotides: TGTGCCAGCAGGGACAGGGGATTAGGTACGCAGTATTTT.

Comment on this clone: The sample carries other DNA sequences with the same CDR3. The chain recombines TRBV6-5 with TRBJ1-1; tentatively, D is TRBD1 (5 bases). V shed 0 bases and J shed 0 bases, with 8 bases lying between them. From germline, CDR1 is MNHEY and CDR2 SVGAGI. There are 15 residues in the CDR3. The CDR3 DNA reads as TGTGCCAGCAGTTACTCCCCAGGGCTGAACACTGAAGCTTTCTTT. It codes for CASSYSPGLNTEAFF.

The J gene is TRBJ1-5, the V gene TRBV27, with 10 nucleotides matching TRBD1. Losses at the gene ends were 2 bases for V and 5 bases for J; bases not matched to a gene: 9. In germline, CDR1 is MNHEY, CDR2 SMNVEV (reference sequence). There are 17 residues in the CDR3. CDR3 sequence: CASSLTWDRGIYQPQHF. As DNA, the CDR3 is TGTGCCAGCAGTTTAACCTGGGACAGGGGCATTTATCAGCCCCAGCATTTT.

Only one count was recorded for this clone. The rearrangement links TRBV12-5 to TRBJ2-1; TRBD1 aligns across 9 bases. V trimming: 4 bases; J trimming: 2 bases; junction bases outside the gene matches: 3. CDR1 and CDR2 from the germline V gene are LGHNT and FRNRAP. The CDR3 totals 15 residues. CDR3 in amino acids: CASGWGTGPYNEQFF. The CDR3 DNA is TGTGCTAGTGGTTGGGGGACAGGGCCCTACAATGAGCAGTTCTTC.

This clone was seen just once. This rearrangement joins TRBV19 to TRBJ2-7, with TRBD2 matching over 13 bases. In germline, CDR1 is LNHDA, CDR2 SQIVND (reference sequence). J gave up 4 bases and V 8 bases, and 2 bases lay outside the gene matches. CDR3 length: 13 residues. This CDR3 is CASGLAGEYEQYF. CDR3 in DNA: TGTGCCAGTGGACTAGCGGGAGAATACGAGCAGTACTTC.

This clone was seen more than once but under ten times. The chain couples TRBV5-1 to TRBJ1-4; TRBD1 matches at 8 bases. This CDR3 is 14 amino acids long. The V segment lost 2 bases and the J segment 8 bases; nucleotides outside the gene matches: 5. The germline V gene has CDR1 SGHRS and CDR2 YFSETQ. The CDR3 reads CASSLTGGEEKLFF. For the CDR3, the DNA is TGCGCCAGCAGCTTAACAGGGGGAGAGGAAAAACTGTTTTTT.

The V and J genes are TRBV27 and TRBJ2-7, with TRBD1 identical over 7 bases. V was pared by 9 bases and J by 3 bases, with 11 bases of the junction left unmatched. In germline, CDR1 is MNHEY, CDR2 SMNVEV (reference sequence). The CDR3 totals 14 residues. CDR3 residues: CASRTGTLIYEQYF. CDR3 sequence (DNA): TGTGCCAGTCGGACAGGAACCCTTATCTACGAGCAGTACTTC.

The genes are TRBV30 and TRBJ2-3; tentatively, D is TRBD2 (5 bases). Trimming shortened V by 1 base and J by 6 bases, and 8 bases separated the two germline ends. Germline V lookup: CDR1 GTSNPN, CDR2 SVGIG (reference sequence). The CDR3 extends over 12 amino acids. The CDR3 nucleotides read TGTGCCTGGAGTGGCCCGGGGGATACGCAGTATTTT. Translated, it gives CAWSGPGDTQYF.

The chain joins TRBV6-1 to TRBJ1-5, with D perhaps matching TRBD1 (5 bases). The CDR3 runs 14 residues. V was clipped by 6 bases and J by 3 bases, with 12 bases between them. From germline, CDR1 is MNHNS and CDR2 SASEGT. For the CDR3, the DNA is TGTGCCAGCAGCCCCCAGGGCTCCAATCAGCCCCAGCATTTT. Protein sequence: CASSPQGSNQPQHF.

The sample holds a few counts of this clone. The chain is built from TRBV5-1 and TRBJ1-1; 11 bases map to TRBD1. The germline V gene encodes CDR1 SGHRS and CDR2 YFSETQ. V dropped 4 bases and J dropped 4; count of bases not matched to a gene: 12. CDR3 length: 17 amino acids. Written as DNA, the CDR3 is TGCGCCAGCAGCGACCCTTGGACAGGGGGCGGGAGCACTGAAGCTTTCTTT. Protein: CASSDPWTGGGSTEAFF.

The chain has TRBV6-1 and TRBJ1-2; D perhaps matches TRBD1 (5 bases). V was clipped by 6 bases and J by 4 bases, with 12 bases between them. The CDR3 is 13 amino acids. Looked up from germline, CDR1 is MNHNS and CDR2 is SASEGT. The CDR3 loop reads CASRLTEVYGYTF. The CDR3 DNA follows: TGTGCCAGCAGACTGACAGAGGTCTATGGCTACACCTTC.

This rearrangement joins TRBV2 to TRBJ2-5; 7 nucleotides align to TRBD1. CDR1 is SNHLY, CDR2 FYNNEI, per germline. The CDR3 sequence is 16 residues long. The junction had 15 bases not matched to a gene; V was cut back by 6 bases and J by 5 bases. As DNA, the CDR3 is TGTGCCAGCAGCCGGAAAACCACAGGGGCGGGTGAGACCCAGTACTTC. Its translation: CASSRKTTGAGETQYF.

This clone was observed a handful of times. The chain employs TRBV6-1 and TRBJ2-5; D uncertain. Trimming took 4 bases from V and 5 from J, leaving 23 bases between them. CDR3 length: 17 amino acids. In germline, CDR1 is MNHNS, CDR2 SASEGT. CDR3 protein: CASSGLPNLVSAETQYF. The CDR3 region has the DNA TGTGCCAGCAGTGGGCTCCCGAATCTAGTGTCAGCGGAGACCCAGTACTTC.

Turning to this clone: Relative to the germline gene, one junction end is altered; a read error may explain this. The CDR3 DNA sequence: TGTTCCAGCAGCCCCGGGGGGGCCGGGTTCCAAGAGACCCAGTACTTC. It specifies CSSSPGGAGFQETQYF. V usage is TRBV7-9 and J usage is TRBJ2-5; TRBD2 aligns across 8 bases. CDR1 is SEHNR, CDR2 FQNEAQ, per germline (reference sequence). The CDR3 length is 16 residues.

The chain recombines TRBV23-1 with TRBJ2-1, with 8 bases identical to TRBD1. TRBV23-1 is designated an ORF whose function remains uncertain. The CDR3 contains 16 residues. J lost 4 bases, V lost 2 bases, and 7 bases had no gene match. CDR3 in DNA: TGCGCCAGCAGTCAACCCGGACAGGGCCTATACAATGAGCAGTTCTTC. Its translation: CASSQPGQGLYNEQFF.

This chain connects TRBV5-1 to TRBJ1-2, with D tentatively TRBD1 (5 bases). CDR3 length equals 13 residues. Germline lookup yields CDR1 SGHRS and CDR2 YFSETQ. V was pared by 4 bases and J by 2 bases, with 9 bases between. CDR3 protein: CASSGRENYGYTF. CDR3 nucleotide sequence: TGCGCCAGCAGCGGCAGGGAAAACTATGGCTACACCTTC.

This clone was picked up one time. The chain uses TRBV27 and TRBJ1-2, with TRBD1 identical over 7 bases. Germline V gene data show CDR1 as MNHEY and CDR2 as SMNVEV (reference sequence). Trimming removed 6 bases from V and 7 bases from J; junction bases left unmatched: 17. The CDR3 loop spans 16 amino acids. Here the CDR3 reads CASRPTTRQGFRGYTF. The CDR3 DNA reads as TGTGCCAGCAGACCCACCACTAGACAGGGATTCCGTGGCTACACCTTC.

V and J are TRBV5-4 and TRBJ1-2; D is unresolved. V lost 4 bases to trimming and J lost 7 bases, with 14 bases between them. Germline assignment: CDR1 SGHNT and CDR2 YYREEE (reference sequence). The CDR3 runs to 13 residues. CDR3 nucleotide sequence: TGTGCCAGCAGCCCGGGAGTTGAGGGTGGCTACACCTTC. Protein sequence: CASSPGVEGGYTF.

The rearrangement uses TRBV19 and TRBJ1-5; D remains unclear. The CDR3 is 14 residues long. V lost 4 bases and J 4 bases, leaving 11 bases between the germline ends. CDR1 and CDR2 (germline): LNHDA, SQIVND (reference sequence). CDR3 nucleotide sequence: TGTGCCAGTAGTAGGGGAGATCCTAATCAGCCCCAGCATTTT. This sequence encodes CASSRGDPNQPQHF.

The chain has TRBV11-2 and TRBJ2-7; TRBD2 is a possible D gene (5 bases). V shed 1 base and J shed 2 bases, with 12 bases lying between them. This CDR3 is built from 15 residues. Germline assignment: CDR1 SGHAT and CDR2 FQNNGV. CDR3 coding DNA: TGTGCCAGCAGCTTAGCGGGAAGGTCGACCTACGAGCAGTACTTC. It encodes CASSLAGRSTYEQYF. The variable domain in full, with the rest retrieved from reference TRBV11-2 and TRBJ2-7, is EAGVAQSPRYKIIEKRQSVAFWCNPISGHATLYWYQQILGQGPKLLIQFQNNGVVDDSQLPKDRFSAERLKGVDSTLKIQPAKLEDSAVYLCASSLAGRSTYEQYFGPGTRLTVT.

The rearrangement joins TRBV5-1 to TRBJ1-1; TRBD1 matches at 7 bases. V gave up 0 bases and J gave up 4 bases; unmatched junction bases: 12. The V gene's germline CDR1 is SGHRS and CDR2 YFSETQ. This CDR3 is 17 amino acids long. The CDR3 DNA follows: TGCGCCAGCAGCTTGGGACAGGGCCCCCTGTTGAGCACTGAAGCTTTCTTT. It translates to CASSLGQGPLLSTEAFF. The entire variable domain, with the rest obtained from reference TRBV5-1 and TRBJ1-1, is as follows: KAGVTQTPRYLIKTRGQQVTLSCSPISGHRSVSWYQQTPGQGLQFLFEYFSETQRNKGNFPGRFSGRQFSNSRSEMNVSTLELGDSALYLCASSLGQGPLLSTEAFFGQGTRLTVV.

The chain employs TRBV5-4 and TRBJ2-3, with D unclear. The CDR3 length is 13 residues. V dropped 5 bases and J dropped 0 bases, with 7 bases sitting between them. Germline V lookup: CDR1 SGHNT, CDR2 YYREEE (reference sequence). CDR3 nucleotides: TGTGCCAGCAGATCCATTAGCACAGATACGCAGTATTTT. Translation: CASRSISTDTQYF.

The rearrangement uses TRBV5-1 and TRBJ1-1; maybe TRBD1 (6 bases). Germline V CDR1 and CDR2: SGHRS, YFSETQ. The CDR3 sequence is 15 residues long. V lost 0 bases and J 1 base, leaving 10 bases between the germline ends. For the CDR3, the DNA is TGCGCCAGCAGCTTGGGCAGGGGCGGGAACACTGAAGCTTTCTTT. This sequence encodes CASSLGRGGNTEAFF.

A remark on this clone: The sample holds other DNA sequences that translate to the same CDR3. This chain joins TRBV4-1 and TRBJ2-7, with 8 bases aligning to TRBD1. The CDR3 sequence is 14 residues long. The V gene's germline CDR1 is MGHRA and CDR2 YSYEKL. Trimming took 1 base from V and 3 from J; bases not matched to a gene: 2. CDR3 sequence reads: CASSQATGGYEQYF. CDR3 coding DNA: TGCGCCAGCAGCCAAGCCACAGGGGGCTACGAGCAGTACTTC.

V and J are TRBV6-4 and TRBJ1-2; a weak D match, TRBD1 (5 bases). Germline values: CDR1 MRHNA, CDR2 SNTAGT. Between the trimmed V and J ends, which lost 2 bases and 8 bases, there was a span of 12 bases. The CDR3 sequence is 13 residues long. CDR3 loop: CASSDRQGGGYTF. CDR3 nucleotide sequence: TGTGCCAGCAGTGACAGGCAGGGTGGGGGCTACACCTTC.

V is TRBV7-2 and J is TRBJ2-7; 11 bases align to TRBD2. This CDR3 region has 18 residues. CDR1 and CDR2 from the germline V gene are SGHTA and FQGNSA. Losses at the gene ends were 0 bases for V and 2 bases for J; bases not matched to a gene: 9. The CDR3 bases are TGTGCCAGCAGCTTAGCCCATCGGACTAGCGGGCCTCCCTACGAGCAGTACTTC. Translation: CASSLAHRTSGPPYEQYF.